Each of the 26 T cell receptor beta chains below was sequenced from the same sample in a study of blood T cell repertoires in COVID-19. Clones were read by immunoSEQ multiplex PCR, and TCRdb kept only the in-frame ones, dropping some. Of fewer than 500,000 clones listed, 70% to 90% are singletons. Sequences were obtained from PBMCs or T cells enriched from blood (not recorded which). The receptor source for this set is a woman aged 18-30 years with acute COVID-19.

This chain uses TRBV5-6 with TRBJ1-2; TRBD1 matches 7 bases. Trimming cost V 5 bases and J 7 bases; bases outside gene matches: 8. Germline lookup yields CDR1 SGHDT and CDR2 YYEEEE. This CDR3 region has 13 residues. The CDR3 nucleotides are TGTGCCAGCAGTCTGCAGGGGGATGTTGGCTACACCTTC. Translated, it gives CASSLQGDVGYTF.

This chain connects TRBV5-6 to TRBJ2-6; maybe TRBD1 (6 bases). With 5 bases removed from V and 4 bases from J, the gap between germline ends came to 13 bases. This CDR3 spans 15 amino acids. Germline CDR1 is SGHDT and CDR2 is YYEEEE. The CDR3 loop is CASSPQGSGANVLTF. The CDR3 DNA sequence: TGTGCCAGCAGTCCGCAGGGGAGCGGGGCCAACGTCCTGACTTTC. Supplemented by reference TRBV5-6 and TRBJ2-6, the full variable domain reads DAGVTQSPTHLIKTRGQQVTLRCSPKSGHDTVSWYQQALGQGPQFIFQYYEEEERQRGNFPDRFSGHQFPNYSSELNVNALLLGDSALYLCASSPQGSGANVLTFGAGSRLTVL.

In nucleotides, the CDR3 is TGCGCCAGCAGCTTGGGTGGTCTAAACACCGGGGAGCTGTTTTTT. This sequence encodes CASSLGGLNTGELFF. This chain uses TRBV5-1 with TRBJ2-2, with D unresolved. V lost 0 bases, J lost 2 bases, and 8 bases lay in between. The V gene's germline CDR1 is SGHRS and CDR2 YFSETQ. The CDR3 consists of 15 residues.

The chain recombines TRBV5-1 with TRBJ1-2, with 7 bases that match TRBD1. This CDR3 has 13 residues. Trimming cost V 4 bases and J 5 bases; bases outside gene matches: 5. The germline V gene encodes CDR1 SGHRS and CDR2 YFSETQ. The chain's CDR3 is CASSADRVYGYTF. The CDR3 DNA is TGCGCCAGCAGCGCCGACAGGGTTTATGGCTACACCTTC. Supplemented by reference TRBV5-1 and TRBJ1-2, the full variable domain reads KAGVTQTPRYLIKTRGQQVTLSCSPISGHRSVSWYQQTPGQGLQFLFEYFSETQRNKGNFPGRFSGRQFSNSRSEMNVSTLELGDSALYLCASSADRVYGYTFGSGTRLTVV.

The chain combines TRBV7-9 with TRBJ2-3, with 8 bases aligning to TRBD2. V was clipped by 5 bases and J by 2 bases; unmatched bases: 9. Germline V gene lookup returns CDR1 SEHNR and CDR2 FQNEAQ (reference sequence). The CDR3 runs 16 residues. The CDR3 reads CASSPPTSVYTDTQYF. The CDR3 DNA sequence: TGTGCCAGCAGCCCTCCGACTAGCGTTTACACAGATACGCAGTATTTT.

The chain links TRBV11-3 to TRBJ2-2; D not certain. Trimming shortened V by 3 bases and J by 2 bases, and 7 bases separated the two germline ends. In germline, CDR1 is SGHNT, CDR2 YENEEA. This CDR3 spans 14 amino acids. The CDR3 reads CASSLSVNTGELFF. The CDR3 DNA reads as TGTGCCAGCAGCTTGAGTGTAAACACCGGGGAGCTGTTTTTT.

V is TRBV24-1 and J is TRBJ2-2; 8 bases are shared with TRBD1. The CDR3 spans 18 residues. The V gene end was trimmed by 9 bases and the J gene end by 3 bases; junction bases not matched to a gene: 17. Germline V gene data show CDR1 as KGHDR and CDR2 as SFDVKD. The CDR3 loop is CATGGDEGQEIYTGELFF. In DNA, the CDR3 is TGTGCCACCGGGGGTGATGAGGGACAGGAGATATACACCGGGGAGCTGTTTTTT.

For this clone: This sample includes further DNA sequences coding for the same CDR3. The rearrangement uses TRBV12-3 or TRBV12-4 and TRBJ1-2; no clear D gene. The CDR3 loop spans 13 amino acids. Trimming took 1 base from V and 2 from J, leaving 5 bases between them. The CDR3 DNA follows: TGTGCCAGCAGTTTAGGGCAGAACTATGGCTACACCTTC. It is translated as CASSLGQNYGYTF.

CDR3 DNA sequence: TGTGCCAGCTCACCAAACCTTTCAGGGAACGGGGAGCTGTTTTTT. This translates into CASSPNLSGNGELFF. The chain combines TRBV18 with TRBJ2-2, with D possibly being TRBD1 (5 bases). This CDR3 has 15 residues. Germline V gene sequence: CDR1 KGHSH, CDR2 LQKENI. Trimming pared 2 bases from V and 7 bases from J, leaving 14 bases between.

The V gene is TRBV2, the J gene TRBJ2-3; 10 bases match TRBD2. CDR3 length equals 16 residues. Germline lookup yields CDR1 SNHLY and CDR2 FYNNEI. V trimming: 7 bases; J trimming: 6 bases; junction bases outside the gene matches: 13. The CDR3 here is CASNPASGGGRDTQYF. For the CDR3, the DNA is TGTGCCAGCAACCCGGCTAGCGGGGGAGGTAGGGATACGCAGTATTTT.

This clone was counted a few times. The chain joins TRBV19 to TRBJ2-1; D ambiguous. Germline assignment: CDR1 LNHDA and CDR2 SQIVND (reference sequence). This CDR3 has 16 amino acids. V was shortened by 8 bases and J by 1 base, with 18 bases between the two germline ends. CDR3 sequence: CASEPGSPNSYNEQFF. CDR3 DNA sequence: TGTGCCAGTGAGCCAGGATCCCCAAATTCCTACAATGAGCAGTTCTTC.

The chain uses TRBV19 and TRBJ1-5; a weak D match, TRBD1 (6 bases). V lost 6 bases and J 0 bases, leaving 12 bases between the germline ends. The CDR3 consists of 15 residues. Per germline, CDR1 LNHDA and CDR2 SQIVND (reference sequence). CDR3 DNA: TGTGCCAGTAGCGGGACACCCTATAGCAATCAGCCCCAGCATTTT. Translated, it gives CASSGTPYSNQPQHF.

This clone was detected only once. V usage is TRBV19 and J usage is TRBJ2-3; TRBD2 matches 13 bases. V lost 5 bases, J lost 2 bases, and 4 bases stayed unmatched. The CDR3 consists of 16 residues. The V gene's germline CDR1 is LNHDA and CDR2 SQIVND (reference sequence). This CDR3 reads CASSGTSGEFTDTQYF. Written as DNA, the CDR3 is TGTGCCAGTAGTGGGACTAGCGGGGAGTTCACAGATACGCAGTATTTT. Full variable domain (rest looked up from reference TRBV19 and TRBJ2-3): DGGITQSPKYLFRKEGQNVTLSCEQNLNHDAMYWYRQDPGQGLRLIYYSQIVNDFQKGDIAEGYSVSREKKESFPLTVTSAQKNPTAFYLCASSGTSGEFTDTQYFGPGTRLTVL.

The J gene is TRBJ2-1, the V gene TRBV18; TRBD2 matches at 9 bases. With 2 bases clipped from V and 5 bases from J, the junction kept 1 base outside the gene matches. This CDR3 spans 14 amino acids. Germline CDR1 KGHSH, CDR2 LQKENI. DNA for the CDR3: TGTGCCAGCTCACCAGCGGGAGGGGACAATGAGCAGTTCTTC. Translation: CASSPAGGDNEQFF.

This rearrangement joins TRBV7-8 to TRBJ2-1; possible D gene TRBD1, 5 bases. There are 12 residues in the CDR3. Germline CDR1 SGHVS, CDR2 FQNEAQ. V was clipped by 5 bases and J by 5 bases, with 7 bases between them. In DNA, the CDR3 is TGTGCCAGCAGCCCACAGGACAATGAGCAGTTCTTC. It translates to CASSPQDNEQFF.

In this sample, this clone turned up once. V is TRBV11-2 and J is TRBJ1-6; 8 bases are a match to TRBD1. V dropped 2 bases and J dropped 5; count of bases not matched to a gene: 5. CDR1 is SGHAT and CDR2 is FQNNGV in the germline V gene. The CDR3 length is 16 residues. CDR3 protein: CASSLTTGGDNSPLHF. CDR3 bases: TGTGCCAGCAGCTTAACCACAGGGGGAGATAATTCACCCCTCCACTTT.

The rearrangement links TRBV21-1 to TRBJ2-1; the table calls TRBD1, which could not be checked here. TRBV21-1 is a documented pseudogene. The CDR3 has 15 amino acids. Written as DNA, the CDR3 is TGTGCCAGCAGGGCCGACAGGGATTTATACAATGAGCAGTTCTTC. It codes for CASRADRDLYNEQFF.

The chain links TRBV12-5 to TRBJ2-3; tentative D call: TRBD2 (5 bases). V lost 1 base, J lost 3 bases, and 11 bases lay in between. This CDR3 has 15 amino acids. The germline V gene encodes CDR1 LGHNT and CDR2 FRNRAP. CDR3 in DNA: TGTGCTAGTGGTTTGGGGCAACTAGGAACAGATACGCAGTATTTT. Amino acid sequence: CASGLGQLGTDTQYF.

The genes are TRBV27 and TRBJ2-7, with 11 positions matching TRBD2. The germline gives CDR1 MNHEY, CDR2 SMNVEV (reference sequence). After removal of 3 bases from V and 3 bases from J, the junction contained 10 bases not matched to a gene. The CDR3 runs 17 residues. Here the CDR3 reads CASSLSGTSGGFYEQYF. For the CDR3, the DNA is TGTGCCAGCAGTTTGTCCGGGACTAGCGGAGGGTTCTACGAGCAGTACTTC.

The chain links TRBV7-2 to TRBJ2-5; D is possibly TRBD2 (6 bases). This CDR3 has 14 residues. The germline V gene encodes CDR1 SGHTA and CDR2 FQGNSA. V was pared by 5 bases and J by 4 bases, with 14 bases between. CDR3 amino acids: CASSTGGPGETQYF. The CDR3 DNA is TGTGCCAGCAGCACAGGAGGGCCGGGAGAGACCCAGTACTTC.

The chain is built from TRBV20-1 and TRBJ2-2; D not certain. V shed 3 bases and J shed 4 bases, with 9 bases lying between them. Germline lookup yields CDR1 DFQATT and CDR2 SNEGSKA (reference sequence). This CDR3 comprises 13 residues. The CDR3 is CSASLPTTGELFF. The CDR3 nucleotides are TGCAGTGCTAGTCTACCTACCACCGGGGAGCTGTTTTTT.

The chain couples TRBV4-1 to TRBJ2-5; possibly TRBD1 for D (5 bases). CDR3 length: 13 amino acids. Germline lookup yields CDR1 MGHRA and CDR2 YSYEKL. The V gene lost 4 bases and the J gene lost 0 bases, with 6 bases spanning the gap. The CDR3 loop is CASSRQNQETQYF. The DNA of the CDR3 is TGCGCCAGCAGCCGACAGAACCAAGAGACCCAGTACTTC.

The rearrangement links TRBV5-4 to TRBJ1-2; 10 bases are shared with TRBD1. This CDR3 has 13 amino acids. CDR1 and CDR2 from the germline V gene are SGHNT and YYREEE (reference sequence). The trim removed 3 bases at V and 5 bases at J, leaving 1 base unmatched. The CDR3 loop is CASSWTGGYGYTF. CDR3 nucleotide sequence: TGTGCCAGCAGCTGGACAGGGGGGTATGGCTACACCTTC.

The gene calls are TRBV5-1 and TRBJ2-1; no clear D gene. V gave up 0 bases and J gave up 6 bases, with 16 bases separating them. The CDR3 is 16 residues long. Germline lookup yields CDR1 SGHRS and CDR2 YFSETQ. CDR3: CASSLAYDSIGNEQFF. In nucleotides, the CDR3 is TGCGCCAGCAGCTTGGCCTACGACTCGATCGGCAATGAGCAGTTCTTC.

The chain links TRBV19 to TRBJ2-7; 7 bases fit TRBD1. The CDR3 contains 13 residues. The V and J ends lost 4 bases and 2 bases, in that order; junction bases with no gene match: 2. The germline gives CDR1 LNHDA, CDR2 SQIVND (reference sequence). The CDR3, as DNA: TGTGCCAGTAGTAACCAGGGGGCCTACGAGCAGTACTTC. Encoded protein: CASSNQGAYEQYF.

The CDR3 coding sequence is TGTGCCAGCAGCTTAGAGGGTCTCGGGGCCGGGGAGCTGTTTTTT. This encodes CASSLEGLGAGELFF. The rearrangement joins TRBV7-9 to TRBJ2-2; perhaps TRBD2 as D (5 bases). CDR1 SEHNR and CDR2 FQNEAQ come from the germline V gene (reference sequence). The CDR3 has 15 residues. V was shortened by 1 base and J by 6 bases, with 12 bases between the two germline ends.